A single sample gave rise to the 17 T cell receptor beta chains below, sequenced in a study of CD8+CD57+ T cells in acquired aplastic anemia. Whoever was chosen for sequencing had shown CD8+CD57+ cell expansion by flow cytometry. Both TCR beta VDJ combination and CDR3 sequence profiling were carried out. Genomic DNA was the template for this profiling. MiXCR, run by TCRdb on the reads, gives a single entry per CDR3 protein. Of 300,000 or so distinct CDR3 sequences listed, 45% to 65% are singletons. The specimen sequenced was sorted CD4+, CD8+, or CD8+CD57+ T cells (not recorded which) from PBMCs. The source of these receptors is a human donor with aplastic anemia.

This clonotype appeared many times. The genes are TRBV7-9 and TRBJ1-5; 8 bases map to TRBD1. Per the germline V gene, CDR1 is SEHNR and CDR2 is FQNEAQ (reference sequence). The J segment lost 5 bases and the V segment lost 5 bases, leaving 5 bases of the junction unmatched. The CDR3 contains 14 residues. This CDR3 reads CASSTQQGDQPQHF. CDR3 nucleotides: TGTGCCAGCAGCACCCAACAGGGGGATCAGCCCCAGCATTTT.

V usage is TRBV25-1 and J usage is TRBJ1-1, with TRBD1 identical over 10 bases. The V gene end was trimmed by 1 base and the J gene end by 5 bases; junction bases not matched to a gene: 7. The length of the CDR3 is 16 residues. The V gene's germline CDR1 is MGHDK and CDR2 SYGVNS. The chain's CDR3 is CASSELGTGVRTEAFF. DNA of the CDR3: TGTGCCAGCAGTGAATTGGGGACAGGGGTACGTACTGAAGCTTTCTTT.

This clonotype was found a few times. The V and J genes are TRBV15 and TRBJ1-5, with D possibly TRBD1 on 5 matching bases. Trimming took 5 bases from V and 1 from J, leaving 12 bases between them. Germline CDR1 and CDR2: LNHNV and YYDKDF (reference sequence). CDR3 length: 15 amino acids. In nucleotides, the CDR3 is TGTGCCACCAGCGCTCACCGGGACAGCAATCAGCCCCAGCATTTT. It yields the protein CATSAHRDSNQPQHF.

The J gene is TRBJ2-3, the V gene TRBV20-1, with a weak D call TRBD2 (6 bases). Germline V CDR1 and CDR2: DFQATT, SNEGSKA (reference sequence). The CDR3 covers 15 residues. With 6 bases removed from V and 2 bases from J, the gap between germline ends came to 18 bases. The CDR3 loop reads CSAIKRAGDTDTQYF. CDR3 nucleotides: TGCAGTGCCATTAAGCGGGCTGGGGACACAGATACGCAGTATTTT.

The chain recombines TRBV7-2 with TRBJ1-5; the D gene is possibly TRBD1 (6 bases). V was cut by 5 bases and J by 4 bases, with 9 bases left in between. This CDR3 has 13 residues. Germline CDR1 SGHTA, CDR2 FQGNSA. CDR3 region: CASSRDRNQPQHF. Written as DNA, the CDR3 is TGTGCCAGCAGCCGTGACAGGAATCAGCCCCAGCATTTT. The variable domain in full, with the rest retrieved from reference TRBV7-2 and TRBJ1-5, is GAGVSQSPSNKVTEKGKDVELRCDPISGHTALYWYRQSLGQGLEFLIYFQGNSAPDKSGLPSDRFSAERTGGSVSTLTIQRTQQEDSAVYLCASSRDRNQPQHFGDGTRLSIL.

The J gene is TRBJ1-5, the V gene TRBV6-1; D not resolved. Trimming cost V 7 bases and J 0 bases, with 19 bases left between them. Germline V gene sequence: CDR1 MNHNS, CDR2 SASEGT. CDR3 length equals 17 residues. Here the CDR3 reads CASTELVTEYSNQPQHF. The CDR3 DNA is TGTGCCAGCACCGAGTTGGTGACGGAATATAGCAATCAGCCCCAGCATTTT.

This clonotype was observed a handful of times. The junction shows a germline mismatch at one end, possibly a read error. The chain recombines TRBV5-1 with TRBJ2-7, with D possibly being TRBD1 (6 bases). This CDR3 contains 13 residues. Germline-derived CDR1 and CDR2 are SGHRS and YFSETQ. In nucleotides, the CDR3 is TGTGCCAGCAGCAGGCTACAGGGTTACGAGCAGTACTTC. Its translation is CASSRLQGYEQYF. The full variable domain, with the rest looked up from reference TRBV5-1 and TRBJ2-7, is KAGVTQTPRYLIKTRGQQVTLSCSPISGHRSVSWYQQTPGQGLQFLFEYFSETQRNKGNFPGRFSGRQFSNSRSEMNVSTLELGDSALYLCASSRLQGYEQYFGPGTRLTVT.

The chain carries TRBV2 and TRBJ2-7; 11 bases are a match to TRBD2. J lost 3 bases, V lost 1 base, and 2 bases had no gene match. CDR1 and CDR2 (germline): SNHLY, FYNNEI. This CDR3 comprises 15 residues. The CDR3 coding sequence is TGTGCCAGCAGTGAAGGGGGACTAGCGGTCTACGAGCAGTACTTC. Its translation is CASSEGGLAVYEQYF.

This clonotype was detected ten times or more. The chain joins TRBV7-6 to TRBJ2-7; maybe TRBD1 (6 bases). With 6 bases removed from V and 2 bases from J, the gap between germline ends came to 17 bases. CDR1 and CDR2 (germline): SGHVS, FNYEAQ. There are 15 residues in the CDR3. CDR3 sequence reads: CASSRNPGETYEQYF. The CDR3 nucleotides read TGTGCCAGCAGTCGGAACCCAGGGGAGACCTACGAGCAGTACTTC.

This clonotype was observed at least ten times. The rearrangement links TRBV6-5 to TRBJ2-2; a possible D gene is TRBD1 (8 bases). CDR1 MNHEY and CDR2 SVGAGI come from the germline V gene. The CDR3 consists of 16 residues. Trimming removed 2 bases at V and 5 bases at J, with 15 bases between. The CDR3 sequence: CASSYVGQGGTGELFF. In nucleotides, the CDR3 is TGTGCCAGCAGTTACGTAGGACAGGGAGGGACCGGGGAGCTGTTTTTT.

The genes are TRBV7-9 and TRBJ1-6; tentative D call: TRBD1 (5 bases). V shed 5 bases and J shed 4 bases, with 18 bases lying between them. The length of the CDR3 is 17 residues. Germline-derived CDR1 and CDR2 are SEHNR and FQNEAQ (reference sequence). In DNA form, the CDR3 reads TGTGCCAGCAGCCAGGGCCCGAGGGGTGGGTATAATTCACCCCTCCACTTT. Protein: CASSQGPRGGYNSPLHF.

This clonotype showed up just a few times. The V and J genes are TRBV7-9 and TRBJ2-3, with 7 bases aligning to TRBD2. The V gene's germline CDR1 is SEHNR and CDR2 FQNEAQ (reference sequence). This CDR3 spans 16 amino acids. V gave up 5 bases and J gave up 4 bases; unmatched junction bases: 12. The CDR3 bases are TGTGCCAGCAGCACGAGCGGGGTTGCATTCGCAGATACGCAGTATTTT. Translation gives CASSTSGVAFADTQYF.

The chain links TRBV29-1 to TRBJ2-3; D unclear. Germline V gene data show CDR1 as SQVTM and CDR2 as ANQGSEA. Trimming removed 5 bases from V and 4 bases from J, with 1 base in between. This CDR3 has 9 residues. The CDR3 loop is CSVSDTQYF. The CDR3 coding sequence is TGCAGCGTTTCAGATACGCAGTATTTT.

This clonotype was recorded once. The V call is TRBV6-6, the J call TRBJ2-1; 11 bases agree with TRBD2. Germline trimming cut 6 bases from V and 9 bases from J; bases unmatched to any gene: 7. CDR1 is MNHNY and CDR2 is SVGAGI in the germline V gene (reference sequence). The CDR3 extends over 14 amino acids. CDR3 region: CASSPLAGGGEQFF. The CDR3 DNA is TGTGCCAGCAGCCCCCTAGCGGGAGGCGGTGAGCAGTTCTTC.

This clonotype has a handful of counts. The rearrangement links TRBV9 to TRBJ2-1; the match to TRBD1 covers 7 bases. CDR1 is SGDLS, CDR2 YYNGEE, per germline. The CDR3 length is 14 residues. J was trimmed by 8 bases and V by 0 bases; bases with no gene match: 5. DNA of the CDR3: TGTGCCAGCAGCGTAGGACAGGGCAAAGATGAGCAGTTCTTC. It is translated as CASSVGQGKDEQFF.

V gene TRBV9 combines with J gene TRBJ2-2; D is unclear. CDR1 SGDLS and CDR2 YYNGEE come from the germline V gene. Trimming stripped 4 bases from V and 6 bases from J, with 7 bases between. This CDR3 contains 12 residues. CDR3 DNA: TGTGCCAGCAGCCAACCGCCCGGGGAGCTGTTTTTT. It is translated as CASSQPPGELFF.

The chain carries TRBV2 and TRBJ2-5; a possible D gene is TRBD1 (5 bases). The CDR3 totals 14 residues. V was pared by 3 bases and J by 3 bases, with 11 bases between. CDR1 and CDR2 from the germline V gene are SNHLY and FYNNEI. The CDR3 spells CASSDRGGEETQYF. Written as DNA, the CDR3 is TGTGCCAGCAGTGATAGGGGTGGGGAAGAGACCCAGTACTTC. The complete variable domain, with remaining parts taken from reference TRBV2 and TRBJ2-5, reads EPEVTQTPSHQVTQMGQEVILRCVPISNHLYFYWYRQILGQKVEFLVSFYNNEISEKSEIFDDQFSVERPDGSNFTLKIRSTKLEDSAMYFCASSDRGGEETQYFGPGTRLLVL.